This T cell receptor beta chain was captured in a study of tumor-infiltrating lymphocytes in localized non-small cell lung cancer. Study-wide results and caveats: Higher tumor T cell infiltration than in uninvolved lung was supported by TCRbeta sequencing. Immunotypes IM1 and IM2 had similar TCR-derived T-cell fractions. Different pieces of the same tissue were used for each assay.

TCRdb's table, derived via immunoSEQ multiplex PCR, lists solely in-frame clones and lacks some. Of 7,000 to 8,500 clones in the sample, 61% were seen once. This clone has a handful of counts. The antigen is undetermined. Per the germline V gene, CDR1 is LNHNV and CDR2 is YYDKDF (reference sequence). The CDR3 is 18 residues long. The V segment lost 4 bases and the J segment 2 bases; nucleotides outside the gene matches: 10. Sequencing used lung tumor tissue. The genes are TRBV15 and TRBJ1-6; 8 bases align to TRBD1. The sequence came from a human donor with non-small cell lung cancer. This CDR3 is CATSTGQGLGAYNSPLHF. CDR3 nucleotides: TGTGCCACCAGCACAGGACAGGGTCTGGGGGCCTATAATTCACCCCTCCACTTT.